One and the same sample provided the 24 T cell receptor beta chains below, sequenced in a study of blood T cell repertoires in COVID-19. The assay was immunoSEQ multiplex PCR, and TCRdb's table has in-frame clones only and misses some. The profile covers approximately 120,000 clones, with 77% appearing a single time and roughly 20% taken by the ten largest. The sample was peripheral blood. All receptors come from an older man with acute or convalescent COVID-19.

The chain has TRBV4-2 and TRBJ2-2, with 10 bases identical to TRBD2. V lost 1 base to trimming and J lost 5 bases; unmatched junction nucleotides: 22. This CDR3 spans 22 amino acids. The germline CDR1 and CDR2 sequences are LGHNA and YNFKEQ. The CDR3 loop is CASSQANFVERGGILGTGELFF. The CDR3 region has the DNA TGTGCCAGCAGCCAAGCTAATTTCGTCGAGCGGGGGGGCATCCTAGGGACCGGGGAGCTGTTTTTT.

This clone came up a few times. DNA for the CDR3: TGTGCCAGCAGCCAATATGTGAGCGGGGGCCTCTACAATGAGCAGTTCTTC. It is translated as CASSQYVSGGLYNEQFF. The V gene is TRBV4-2, the J gene TRBJ2-1, with 8 bases that match TRBD2. The V gene end was trimmed by 2 bases and the J gene end by 3 bases; junction bases not matched to a gene: 9. This CDR3 is built from 17 residues. Per germline, CDR1 LGHNA and CDR2 YNFKEQ.

This chain uses TRBV12-3 or TRBV12-4 with TRBJ1-1; D uncertain. This CDR3 region has 11 residues. Deletions cut 3 bases from V and 4 bases from J, with 3 bases between. CDR3 loop: CASSFGTEAFF. CDR3 coding DNA: TGTGCCAGCAGTTTCGGCACTGAAGCTTTCTTT.

This chain uses TRBV11-2 with TRBJ2-5; D is perhaps TRBD2 (6 bases). The CDR3 runs to 12 residues. V was pared by 4 bases and J by 5 bases, with 8 bases between. In germline, CDR1 is SGHAT, CDR2 FQNNGV. CDR3 nucleotide sequence: TGTGCCAGCAGCTCCCGGGGGGAGACCCAGTACTTC. Encoded protein: CASSSRGETQYF. The full variable domain, its missing parts supplied by reference TRBV11-2 and TRBJ2-5, is EAGVAQSPRYKIIEKRQSVAFWCNPISGHATLYWYQQILGQGPKLLIQFQNNGVVDDSQLPKDRFSAERLKGVDSTLKIQPAKLEDSAVYLCASSSRGETQYFGPGTRLLVL.

The chain joins TRBV28 to TRBJ1-2; D may be TRBD1 (5 bases). The length of the CDR3 is 12 residues. Trimming pared 4 bases from V and 6 bases from J, leaving 9 bases between. Germline V CDR1 and CDR2: MDHEN, SYDVKM. The CDR3 reads CASSSRVNGYTF. In nucleotides, the CDR3 is TGTGCCAGCAGTTCCAGGGTTAATGGCTACACCTTC.

The chain recombines TRBV6-2 or TRBV6-3 with TRBJ2-5; TRBD2 agrees at 9 bases. With V trimmed by 6 bases and J by 6 bases, 5 bases remained unmatched. CDR1 and CDR2 (germline): MNHEY, SVGEGT. This CDR3 region has 13 residues. In DNA form, the CDR3 reads TGTGCCAGCAGCGTAGCGGGGGTAAAGACCCAGTACTTC. Translating gives CASSVAGVKTQYF.

The chain has TRBV19 and TRBJ2-1, with 10 bases fitting TRBD1. The CDR3 contains 15 residues. The junction had 2 bases not matched to a gene; V was cut back by 4 bases and J by 2 bases. Germline V gene lookup returns CDR1 LNHDA and CDR2 SQIVND (reference sequence). The CDR3 bases are TGTGCCAGTAGTAAAGGGACAGGGGCCTACAATGAGCAGTTCTTC. Protein product: CASSKGTGAYNEQFF.

V gene TRBV7-2 combines with J gene TRBJ2-7; D is unresolved. V was trimmed by 6 bases and J by 5 bases, leaving 14 bases between them. Germline V gives CDR1 SGHTA, CDR2 FQGNSA. CDR3 length: 13 amino acids. The CDR3 region is CASSKTRDNEQYF. The CDR3, as DNA: TGTGCCAGCAGTAAGACCAGAGACAACGAGCAGTACTTC.

The CDR3 here is CASRSYSLGLEQYF. CDR3 coding DNA: TGTGCCAGCAGAAGCTACAGCCTCGGTTTGGAGCAGTACTTC. The chain uses TRBV6-5 and TRBJ2-7, with D unclear. The CDR3 totals 14 residues. Trimming left V 6 bases short and J 7 bases short, with 19 bases between. Germline V gives CDR1 MNHEY, CDR2 SVGAGI.

The chain is built from TRBV30 and TRBJ2-3; D is possibly TRBD2 (5 bases). The germline CDR1 and CDR2 sequences are GTSNPN and SVGIG (reference sequence). Between the trimmed V and J ends, which lost 2 bases and 6 bases, there was a span of 24 bases. The CDR3 is 17 residues long. The CDR3 protein is CAWSRGRTRGVGDTQYF. The CDR3 DNA follows: TGTGCCTGGAGTAGAGGGCGGACCCGGGGTGTTGGTGATACGCAGTATTTT.

CDR3 DNA: TGTGCCAGCAGCCGACCGAAGTCCTCGGCGGGGGGTCCCGGGGAGCTGTTTTTT. It encodes CASSRPKSSAGGPGELFF. This rearrangement joins TRBV3-1 (or the pseudogene TRBV3-2) to TRBJ2-2, with 8 bases lining up with TRBD2. Per the germline V gene, CDR1 is LGHDT and CDR2 is YNNKEL (reference sequence). J lost 6 bases, V lost 4 bases, and 16 bases had no gene match. The CDR3 has 18 residues.

The gene calls are TRBV5-6 and TRBJ1-2; D is uncertain. The V end lost 4 bases, the J end lost 1 base, and 8 bases lay between the germline ends. Germline V lookup: CDR1 SGHDT, CDR2 YYEEEE. The CDR3 has 13 amino acids. The CDR3 loop is CASSPGINYGYTF. The CDR3 coding sequence is TGTGCCAGCAGCCCCGGTATTAACTATGGCTACACCTTC.

The count of this clone is one. V is TRBV5-4 and J is TRBJ2-1, with TRBD1 matching 9 bases. The germline V gene encodes CDR1 SGHNT and CDR2 YYREEE (reference sequence). Losses at the gene ends were 4 bases for V and 4 bases for J; bases not matched to a gene: 3. The CDR3 totals 14 residues. The CDR3 is CASSGTGFYNEQFF. CDR3 coding DNA: TGTGCCAGCAGCGGGACAGGGTTTTACAATGAGCAGTTCTTC. Complete variable domain (other parts from reference TRBV5-4 and TRBJ2-1): ETGVTQSPTHLIKTRGQQVTLRCSSQSGHNTVSWYQQALGQGPQFIFQYYREEENGRGNFPPRFSGLQFPNYSSELNVNALELDDSALYLCASSGTGFYNEQFFGPGTRLTVL.

V and J are TRBV5-6 and TRBJ1-2; no reliable D call. This CDR3 spans 15 amino acids. Trimming stripped 0 bases from V and 4 bases from J, with 13 bases between. Germline lookup yields CDR1 SGHDT and CDR2 YYEEEE. Here the CDR3 DNA reads TGTGCCAGCAGCTTGGATCGGTTGTTTAGCTATGGCTACACCTTC. Translation: CASSLDRLFSYGYTF.

This clone was counted a single time. CDR3 sequence reads: CASSFDPWAVNTEAFF. The CDR3 nucleotides read TGTGCCAGCAGCTTCGATCCATGGGCAGTCAACACTGAAGCTTTCTTT. The rearrangement uses TRBV5-6 and TRBJ1-1; D unresolved. V was clipped by 2 bases and J by 2 bases, with 16 bases between them. CDR3 size: 16 residues. Germline CDR1 reads SGHDT; CDR2 reads YYEEEE.

The chain links TRBV5-4 to TRBJ2-7, with D perhaps matching TRBD2 (5 bases). The CDR3 has 16 residues. V lost 0 bases, J lost 2 bases, and 15 bases lay in between. Germline CDR1 is SGHNT and CDR2 is YYREEE (reference sequence). The CDR3 DNA reads TGTGCCAGCAGCTTGGATCCGACCCGGGGAACCTACGAGCAGTACTTC. Its protein product is CASSLDPTRGTYEQYF.

This chain joins TRBV29-1 and TRBJ1-2, with 9 bases matching TRBD1. Germline V CDR1 and CDR2: SQVTM, ANQGSEA. The CDR3 runs to 15 residues. After removal of 6 bases from V and 5 bases from J, the junction contained 13 bases not matched to a gene. Here the CDR3 DNA reads TGCAGCGTCGATAGTACAGGGGGCCACTATTATGGCTACACCTTC. This codes for CSVDSTGGHYYGYTF.

CDR3 coding DNA: TGCGCCAGCTCCGGGGGGGGCATCACCGGGGAGCTGTTTTTT. Translated, it gives CASSGGGITGELFF. The J gene is TRBJ2-2, the V gene TRBV5-1; 8 nucleotides match TRBD2. CDR3 length equals 14 residues. Germline CDR1 and CDR2: SGHRS and YFSETQ. V shed 7 bases and J 4 bases; nucleotides not matched to a gene: 6.

As to this clone: The same CDR3 can be traced to other DNA sequences in this sample. CDR3 sequence (DNA): TGCGCCAGCAGCTTGGATAGACAAGAGACCCAGTACTTC. Encoded protein: CASSLDRQETQYF. V and J are TRBV5-1 and TRBJ2-5; D ambiguous. The length of the CDR3 is 13 residues. Germline-derived CDR1 and CDR2 are SGHRS and YFSETQ. Trimming cost V 0 bases and J 2 bases, with 5 bases left between them.

This clone was seen only a few times. The CDR3 loop is CASSYMGQGDYGYTF. The CDR3 DNA follows: TGTGCCAGCAGTTATATGGGACAGGGGGACTATGGCTACACCTTC. The gene calls are TRBV6-2 or TRBV6-3 and TRBJ1-2; 11 positions agree with TRBD1. Germline V CDR1 and CDR2: MNHEY, SVGEGT. V shed 3 bases, J shed 3 bases, and the junction held 3 bases outside the gene matches. The CDR3 runs 15 residues.

The chain has TRBV5-6 and TRBJ2-2, with 8 bases matching TRBD1. Germline-derived CDR1 and CDR2 are SGHDT and YYEEEE. The CDR3 is 15 residues long. J was trimmed by 7 bases and V by 0 bases; bases with no gene match: 5. This CDR3 reads CASSLGDRGYGELFF. The CDR3 DNA is TGTGCCAGCAGCTTGGGCGACAGGGGATACGGGGAGCTGTTTTTT.

V gene TRBV21-1 combines with J gene TRBJ2-4; TRBD2 reflects the table's D call only, with no check against the DNA. TRBV21-1 is flagged as a pseudogene. The CDR3 has 14 amino acids. The CDR3 DNA follows: TGTGCCAGCAGCAAAGCTCTCGAGGGTGACATTCAGTACTTC. It translates to CASSKALEGDIQYF.

The V call is TRBV6-6, the J call TRBJ1-5; weak D call: TRBD1 (5 bases). In germline, CDR1 is MNHNY, CDR2 SVGAGI (reference sequence). The CDR3 length is 14 residues. Trimming left V 5 bases short and J 4 bases short, with 12 bases between. CDR3 DNA sequence: TGTGCCAGCAGTCCCGCAGGGCGTAATCAGCCCCAGCATTTT. It yields the protein CASSPAGRNQPQHF.

The chain has TRBV6-5 and TRBJ2-7, with 11 bases aligning to TRBD2. CDR3 length: 15 amino acids. The germline CDR1 and CDR2 sequences are MNHEY and SVGAGI. With V trimmed by 2 bases and J by 4 bases, 4 bases remained unmatched. The CDR3 nucleotides are TGTGCCAGCAGTTACGGGATAGCGGGGGGGTACGAGCAGTACTTC. This encodes CASSYGIAGGYEQYF.